What follows are 31 T cell receptor beta chains derived from one specimen sequenced in a study of CD8 T cells in ankylosing spondylitis. Each CDR3 protein is one row after TCRdb ran MiXCR on the 5' RACE reads. Of around 150,000 distinct CDR3 sequences in the sample, approximately 10% are singletons; the top ten hold 29%. The specimen was blood, either unsorted or a sorted T cell fraction (not recorded which). The source is a male donor with ankylosing spondylitis or in good health (not recorded which).

In this sample, this clonotype turned up many times. This chain connects TRBV28 to TRBJ1-2; D perhaps matches TRBD1 (5 bases). The length of the CDR3 is 13 residues. The germline gives CDR1 MDHEN, CDR2 SYDVKM. V shed 5 bases and J shed 6 bases, with 13 bases lying between them. The CDR3 region has the DNA TGTGCCAGCAGTGGGGCCGGGCGCGATGGCTACACCTTC. This codes for CASSGAGRDGYTF.

The J gene is TRBJ2-1, the V gene TRBV6-5; weak D call: TRBD1 (5 bases). Germline assignment: CDR1 MNHEY and CDR2 SVGAGI. This CDR3 region has 14 residues. Trimming stripped 0 bases from V and 4 bases from J, with 7 bases between. The CDR3 is CASSYSNRYNEQFF. The CDR3 coding sequence is TGTGCCAGCAGTTACTCGAACAGGTACAATGAGCAGTTCTTC.

The table lists this clonotype with a few counts. The rearrangement links TRBV15 to TRBJ2-2, with D unclear. This CDR3 has 14 amino acids. V lost 0 bases and J 4 bases, leaving 6 bases between the germline ends. CDR1 is LNHNV and CDR2 is YYDKDF in the germline V gene (reference sequence). CDR3 amino acids: CATSREMVTGELFF. As DNA, the CDR3 is TGTGCCACCAGCAGAGAGATGGTCACCGGGGAGCTGTTTTTT.

This clonotype was counted ten times or more. The J gene is TRBJ2-5, the V gene TRBV4-3; the D is unclear. This CDR3 has 17 amino acids. Germline CDR1 is LGHNA and CDR2 is YSLEER. V was trimmed by 2 bases and J by 0 bases, leaving 16 bases between them. This chain's CDR3 is CASSQSQVISYQETQYF. CDR3 sequence (DNA): TGCGCCAGCAGCCAATCCCAGGTGATATCCTACCAAGAGACCCAGTACTTC.

This sequence joins TRBV19 and TRBJ2-1; TRBD2 matches at 14 bases. V was pared by 8 bases and J by 8 bases, with 8 bases of the junction left unmatched. The CDR3 length is 15 residues. Germline CDR1 LNHDA, CDR2 SQIVND (reference sequence). CDR3 nucleotides: TGTGCCAGTGGACCGGGACTAGCGGGAGTGCATGAGCAGTTCTTC. Protein: CASGPGLAGVHEQFF.

The sample holds a few counts of this clonotype. The V and J genes are TRBV12-3 or TRBV12-4 and TRBJ2-5; D is uncertain. This CDR3 is built from 11 residues. Trimming cost V 1 base and J 13 bases, with 10 bases left between them. The chain's CDR3 is CASSLEGPRYF. The DNA of the CDR3 is TGTGCCAGCAGTTTAGAGGGCCCTCGGTACTTC.

This chain joins TRBV19 and TRBJ1-3; D is undetermined. V was trimmed by 6 bases and J by 3 bases, leaving 12 bases between them. Germline loops: CDR1 LNHDA, CDR2 SQIVND (reference sequence). The CDR3 covers 14 residues. CDR3: CASSSRVSGNTIYF. DNA of the CDR3: TGTGCCAGTAGCTCCCGTGTGAGTGGAAACACCATATATTTT.

This clonotype was counted between two and nine times. This chain links TRBV10-3 with TRBJ2-7; D ambiguous. Germline CDR1 reads ENHRY; CDR2 reads SYGVKD. V lost 3 bases, J lost 1 base, and 10 bases lay in between. The CDR3 runs 14 residues. This chain's CDR3 is CAISDPGGSYEQYF. In DNA form, the CDR3 reads TGTGCCATCAGTGACCCCGGTGGGTCCTACGAGCAGTACTTC.

This clonotype occurred many times. The rearrangement links TRBV29-1 to TRBJ2-5, with 12 nucleotides matching TRBD1. Germline CDR1 and CDR2: SQVTM and ANQGSEA. The trim removed 4 bases at V and 0 bases at J, leaving 3 bases unmatched. The CDR3 contains 15 residues. The CDR3: CSVVGTGGDQETQYF. The DNA for the CDR3 is TGCAGCGTTGTTGGGACAGGGGGCGACCAAGAGACCCAGTACTTC. The variable domain in full, completed from reference TRBV29-1 and TRBJ2-5, reads SAVISQKPSRDICQRGTSLTIQCQVDSQVTMMFWYRQQPGQSLTLIATANQGSEATYESGFVIDKFPISRPNLTFSTLTVSNMSPEDSSIYLCSVVGTGGDQETQYFGPGTRLLVL.

This clonotype has ten or more counts. The rearrangement uses TRBV12-3 or TRBV12-4 and TRBJ1-5; D might be TRBD1 (6 bases). Trimming shortened V by 3 bases and J by 5 bases, and 11 bases separated the two germline ends. This CDR3 is built from 14 residues. Here the CDR3 DNA reads TGTGCCAGCAGTTTCCACAGGGTTGATCAGCCCCAGCATTTT. It codes for CASSFHRVDQPQHF.

At least ten counts were recorded for this clonotype. The chain joins TRBV5-1 to TRBJ2-5; D gene uncertain. The germline gives CDR1 SGHRS, CDR2 YFSETQ. Trimming removed 0 bases from V and 1 base from J, with 19 bases in between. The CDR3 is 18 amino acids. CDR3 nucleotides: TGCGCCAGCAGCTTGGCCCGGCTGTCTGGAAAACCCCAAGAGACCCAGTACTTC. Translated, it gives CASSLARLSGKPQETQYF.

This clonotype was seen only a few times. A read error may explain this, as a much larger clone is one base away. The genes are TRBV3-1 and TRBJ2-7; a possible D gene is TRBD2 (6 bases). CDR1 and CDR2 from the germline V gene are LGHDT and YNNKEL (reference sequence). Trimming cost V 4 bases and J 6 bases, with 16 bases left between them. The CDR3 is 14 amino acids. This CDR3 reads CASSPTGVGSEQYF. The CDR3 region has the DNA TGTGCCAGCAGCCCAACGGGGGTAGGCTCCGAGCAGTACTTC.

This clonotype has a single count. A much larger clone lies a single base off, so this may be a read error. This chain connects TRBV6-7 to TRBJ1-1; perhaps TRBD1 as D (6 bases). TRBV6-7 is noted as an ORF with a role that remains uncertain. Trimming pared 4 bases from V and 0 bases from J, leaving 21 bases between. CDR3 size: 18 residues. Here the CDR3 reads CASSSSIVWRGMNTEAFF. The CDR3 region has the DNA TGTGCCAGCAGTTCCTCGATAGTTTGGAGGGGGATGAACACTGAAGCTTTCTTT.

This clonotype was picked up many times. The chain links TRBV6-1 to TRBJ2-1; TRBD2 agrees at 9 bases. The CDR3 consists of 14 residues. Germline values: CDR1 MNHNS, CDR2 SASEGT. V trimming: 8 bases; J trimming: 10 bases; junction bases outside the gene matches: 12. In nucleotides, the CDR3 is TGTGCCAGCTGCAACTCTTTAGCGGGAGAGGAGCAGTTCTTC. Its translation: CASCNSLAGEEQFF.

V is TRBV10-1 and J is TRBJ1-5; D is undetermined. Trimming stripped 0 bases from V and 6 bases from J, with 6 bases between. The CDR3 runs to 13 residues. Germline values: CDR1 WNHNN, CDR2 SYGVQD (reference sequence). In DNA form, the CDR3 reads TGCGCCAGCAGTGAGTCCAGCTCTCAGCCCCAGCATTTT. Translation gives CASSESSSQPQHF.

This clonotype occurred many times. This rearrangement joins TRBV6-5 to TRBJ2-5, with a possible D match to TRBD1 (6 bases). The CDR3 totals 12 residues. Trimming cost V 6 bases and J 7 bases, with 12 bases left between them. Germline CDR1 MNHEY, CDR2 SVGAGI. The CDR3: CASSLGAGTQYF. DNA of the CDR3: TGTGCCAGCAGCCTGGGGGCGGGGACCCAGTACTTC.

This clonotype has only a few counts. A much larger clone differs by one base, so this may be a read error. The chain combines TRBV7-6 with TRBJ1-1; no definite D call. Germline V gene sequence: CDR1 SGHVS, CDR2 FNYEAQ. With 1 base removed from V and 11 bases from J, the gap between germline ends came to 11 bases. The CDR3 has 12 residues. The chain's CDR3 is CASSLVSDEAFF. CDR3 bases: TGTGCCAGCAGCTTAGTGAGTGACGAGGCTTTCTTT. The variable domain in full, with the rest retrieved from reference TRBV7-6 and TRBJ1-1, is GAGVSQSPRYKVTKRGQDVALRCDPISGHVSLYWYRQALGQGPEFLTYFNYEAQQDKSGLPNDRFSAERPEGSISTLTIQRTEQRDSAMYRCASSLVSDEAFFGQGTRLTVV.

This clonotype occurred many times. The rearrangement uses TRBV12-3 or TRBV12-4 and TRBJ2-3; D gene ambiguous. V was shortened by 4 bases and J by 2 bases, with 4 bases between the two germline ends. The CDR3 has 12 residues. CDR3 sequence: CASSSNTDTQYF. The CDR3 DNA sequence: TGTGCCAGCAGTTCGAACACAGATACGCAGTATTTT.

This clonotype has just a few counts. The chain links TRBV7-8 to TRBJ2-2; D unresolved. The CDR3 spans 14 residues. Trimming cost V 5 bases and J 4 bases, with 11 bases left between them. CDR1 and CDR2 from the germline V gene are SGHVS and FQNEAQ. Here the CDR3 DNA reads TGTGCCAGCAGCCCTAGTGAAGTCACCGGGGAGCTGTTTTTT. Encoded protein: CASSPSEVTGELFF.

The chain links TRBV7-9 to TRBJ2-5; maybe TRBD2 (5 bases). In germline, CDR1 is SEHNR, CDR2 FQNEAQ (reference sequence). The CDR3 has 15 residues. Trimming took off 5 bases at V and 5 bases at J, with 18 bases between the two ends. This CDR3 reads CASSLGSQRRETQYF. Written as DNA, the CDR3 is TGTGCCAGCAGCCTAGGTTCTCAGAGGAGGGAGACCCAGTACTTC.

This CDR3 is CASSLAWFPLATQYF. DNA for the CDR3: TGTGCCAGCAGCTTAGCGTGGTTTCCTCTGGCGACCCAGTACTTC. V usage is TRBV7-7 and J usage is TRBJ2-5; D gene ambiguous. Trimming left V 0 bases short and J 7 bases short, with 15 bases between. This CDR3 has 15 residues. CDR1 SSHAT and CDR2 FNYEAQ come from the germline V gene (reference sequence). Together with reference TRBV7-7 and TRBJ2-5, the CDR3 gives the full variable domain: GAGVSQSPRYKVTKRGQDVTLRCDPISSHATLYWYQQALGQGPEFLTYFNYEAQPDKSGLPSDRFSAERPEGSISTLTIQRTEQRDSAMYRCASSLAWFPLATQYFGPGTRLLVL.

This clonotype was counted between two and nine times. The chain employs TRBV5-1 and TRBJ2-5; unclear D gene. The V end lost 3 bases, the J end lost 1 base, and 10 bases lay between the germline ends. Germline V CDR1 and CDR2: SGHRS, YFSETQ. The CDR3 has 14 residues. In DNA, the CDR3 is TGCGCCAGCAGCTCCACTGGGGTCCAAGAGACCCAGTACTTC. Translating gives CASSSTGVQETQYF.

In its sample, this clonotype was seen many times. V gene TRBV9 combines with J gene TRBJ2-7; tentatively, D is TRBD1 or TRBD2 (5 bases each). Trimming left V 0 bases short and J 0 bases short, with 10 bases between. Germline lookup yields CDR1 SGDLS and CDR2 YYNGEE. The CDR3 runs to 15 residues. The CDR3 loop is CASSVGRGASYEQYF. The CDR3 DNA is TGTGCCAGCAGCGTAGGTCGAGGGGCCTCCTACGAGCAGTACTTC.

This clonotype was counted many times. The gene calls are TRBV6-6 and TRBJ1-1; tentatively, D is TRBD1 (6 bases). The CDR3 covers 12 residues. Per the germline V gene, CDR1 is MNHNY and CDR2 is SVGAGI (reference sequence). The V end lost 7 bases, the J end lost 8 bases, and 14 bases lay between the germline ends. CDR3 coding DNA: TGTGCCAGCAATCGACAGGTTAAGGAAGCTTTCTTT. The encoded protein is CASNRQVKEAFF.

The chain employs TRBV28 and TRBJ2-5, with 8 positions matching TRBD2. The trim removed 6 bases at V and 1 base at J, leaving 4 bases unmatched. The CDR3 sequence is 14 residues long. In germline, CDR1 is MDHEN, CDR2 SYDVKM. For the CDR3, the DNA is TGTGCCAGCAGCGTACTAGCGGCCCAAGAGACCCAGTACTTC. Protein product: CASSVLAAQETQYF.

This clonotype appeared many times. V gene TRBV9 combines with J gene TRBJ2-2, with D perhaps assigned TRBD1 or TRBD2 (6 bases each). V lost 1 base to trimming and J lost 10 bases, with 20 bases between them. CDR3 length equals 16 residues. Germline V gene data show CDR1 as SGDLS and CDR2 as YYNGEE. The CDR3 coding sequence is TGTGCCAGCAGCGTAACCGGGGGCGGATTGGGTGAGGAGCTGTTTTTT. It translates to CASSVTGGGLGEELFF.

This chain uses TRBV28 with TRBJ2-7; D may correspond to TRBD1 or TRBD2 (6 bases each). The CDR3 has 13 amino acids. Trimming stripped 7 bases from V and 4 bases from J, with 14 bases between. From germline, CDR1 is MDHEN and CDR2 SYDVKM. Here the CDR3 DNA reads TGTGCCAGCAACCGGGGGCTTAGGTACGAGCAGTACTTC. Protein sequence: CASNRGLRYEQYF.

This clonotype was seen repeatedly, ten times or more. The chain recombines TRBV20-1 with TRBJ1-2, with 7 bases matching TRBD1. This CDR3 contains 12 residues. Per germline, CDR1 DFQATT and CDR2 SNEGSKA (reference sequence). With V trimmed by 6 bases and J by 4 bases, 5 bases remained unmatched. CDR3 nucleotides: TGCAGTGCCGACAGGGTCGGCTATGGCTACACCTTC. It encodes CSADRVGYGYTF.

This clonotype occurred a few times. The chain uses TRBV7-7 and TRBJ2-1, with 10 bases fitting TRBD2. CDR1 is SSHAT, CDR2 FNYEAQ, per germline (reference sequence). CDR3 size: 18 residues. The junction had 17 bases not matched to a gene; V was cut back by 5 bases and J by 7 bases. The CDR3 DNA is TGTGCCAGCAGCCCCGTACCGACAGCGGGAGGGCCGAGGAATGAGCAGTTCTTC. Translated, it gives CASSPVPTAGGPRNEQFF. The full variable domain, with the rest looked up from reference TRBV7-7 and TRBJ2-1, is GAGVSQSPRYKVTKRGQDVTLRCDPISSHATLYWYQQALGQGPEFLTYFNYEAQPDKSGLPSDRFSAERPEGSISTLTIQRTEQRDSAMYRCASSPVPTAGGPRNEQFFGPGTRLTVL.

The chain employs TRBV9 and TRBJ2-3; no firm D call. There are 15 residues in the CDR3. Germline lookup yields CDR1 SGDLS and CDR2 YYNGEE. Trimming shortened V by 4 bases and J by 0 bases, and 12 bases separated the two germline ends. CDR3 amino acids: CASSPHGPSTDTQYF. The CDR3 DNA is TGTGCCAGCAGCCCTCATGGGCCTAGCACAGATACGCAGTATTTT.

This clonotype showed up many times. The chain has TRBV20-1 and TRBJ1-1; D gene ambiguous. The CDR3 sequence is 11 residues long. Germline V CDR1 and CDR2: DFQATT, SNEGSKA (reference sequence). V shed 4 bases and J shed 4 bases, with 7 bases lying between them. The CDR3 sequence: CSATSPTEAFF. CDR3 nucleotides: TGCAGTGCTACATCCCCCACTGAAGCTTTCTTT.